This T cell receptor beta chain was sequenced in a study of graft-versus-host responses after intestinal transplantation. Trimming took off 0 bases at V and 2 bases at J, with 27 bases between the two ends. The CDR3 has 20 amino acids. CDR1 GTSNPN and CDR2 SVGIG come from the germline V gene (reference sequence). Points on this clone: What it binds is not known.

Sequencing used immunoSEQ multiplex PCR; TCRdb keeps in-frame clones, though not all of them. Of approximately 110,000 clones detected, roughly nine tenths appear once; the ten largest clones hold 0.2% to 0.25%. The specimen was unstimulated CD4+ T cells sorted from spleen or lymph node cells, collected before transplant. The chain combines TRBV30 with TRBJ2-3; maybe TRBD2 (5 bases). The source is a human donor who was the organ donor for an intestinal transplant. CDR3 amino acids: CAWSVDLYDVVRGSTDTQYF. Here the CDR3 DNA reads TGTGCCTGGAGTGTAGATCTTTACGATGTGGTACGGGGTTCCACAGATACGCAGTATTTT.